One sample yielded the 26 T cell receptor beta chains listed below, sequenced in a study of control samples from healthy donors and cancer patients. Produced via immunoSEQ multiplex PCR; TCRdb's table is partial and in-frame only. The table lists roughly 150,000 clones, over 90% of them singletons, with around 2.5% in the top ten. Sequencing was done on a sample of blood. Receptors originate from a man aged 50 to 59 in good health.

The chain has TRBV4-1 and TRBJ2-5; 9 nucleotides match TRBD1. Looked up from germline, CDR1 is MGHRA and CDR2 is YSYEKL. The CDR3 runs to 17 residues. After removal of 3 bases from V and 4 bases from J, the junction contained 12 bases not matched to a gene. The CDR3: CASSQNAGTGPSETQYF. The CDR3 nucleotides read TGCGCCAGCAGCCAGAACGCCGGGACAGGGCCCTCAGAGACCCAGTACTTC.

This clone was counted between two and nine times. The genes are TRBV28 and TRBJ1-1, with D tentatively TRBD1 (5 bases). V was trimmed by 0 bases and J by 5 bases, leaving 10 bases between them. The germline gives CDR1 MDHEN, CDR2 SYDVKM. The CDR3 is made up of 14 amino acids. The CDR3 bases are TGTGCCAGCAGTTTATGGATCGAGGGGACTGAAGCTTTCTTT. Translated: CASSLWIEGTEAFF.

The chain recombines TRBV19 with TRBJ1-2; D is unresolved. Germline CDR1 and CDR2: LNHDA and SQIVND (reference sequence). Between the trimmed V and J ends, which lost 10 bases and 6 bases, there was a span of 12 bases. The CDR3 covers 11 residues. CDR3 protein: CATRKSDGYTF. The CDR3 DNA sequence: TGTGCCACCCGGAAATCTGATGGCTACACCTTC. The full variable domain, its missing parts supplied by reference TRBV19 and TRBJ1-2, is DGGITQSPKYLFRKEGQNVTLSCEQNLNHDAMYWYRQDPGQGLRLIYYSQIVNDFQKGDIAEGYSVSREKKESFPLTVTSAQKNPTAFYLCATRKSDGYTFGSGTRLTVV.

V gene TRBV18 combines with J gene TRBJ1-3; D not resolved. The J call may be mistaken, given a closer DNA end match to TRBJ2-2. The CDR3 covers 16 residues. Looked up from germline, CDR1 is KGHSH and CDR2 is LQKENI. CDR3 bases: TGTGCCAGCTCCCTCAATCAGGCCGGGAACACCGGGGAGCTGTTTTTT. Residues: CASSLNQAGNTGELFF.

CDR3 nucleotide sequence: TGTGCCAGCAGCCCCACGACAGGCACAGAAGCTTTCTTT. This sequence encodes CASSPTTGTEAFF. The chain couples TRBV11-1 to TRBJ1-1; weak D call: TRBD1 (6 bases). Germline lookup yields CDR1 SGHAT and CDR2 FQDESV (reference sequence). This CDR3 has 13 residues. Trimming removed 5 bases at V and 8 bases at J, with 15 bases between.

V usage is TRBV7-2 and J usage is TRBJ1-5; possibly TRBD1 for D (6 bases). This CDR3 has 13 residues. Germline CDR1 is SGHTA and CDR2 is FQGNSA. V dropped 3 bases and J dropped 7 bases, with 10 bases sitting between them. In nucleotides, the CDR3 is TGTGCCAGCAGCTTTTCAGGGGTACAGCCCCAGCATTTT. Residues: CASSFSGVQPQHF. Full variable domain (outside the CDR3, taken from reference TRBV7-2 and TRBJ1-5): GAGVSQSPSNKVTEKGKDVELRCDPISGHTALYWYRQSLGQGLEFLIYFQGNSAPDKSGLPSDRFSAERTGGSVSTLTIQRTQQEDSAVYLCASSFSGVQPQHFGDGTRLSIL.

This clone was counted a few times. CDR3 loop: CASRVGARGEAFF. CDR3 in DNA: TGTGCCAGCAGGGTCGGGGCAAGAGGAGAAGCTTTCTTT. This sequence joins TRBV12-3 or TRBV12-4 and TRBJ1-1, with a possible D match to TRBD1 (5 bases). The CDR3 contains 13 residues. Trimming took 6 bases from V and 8 from J, leaving 16 bases between them.

The chain couples TRBV11-2 to TRBJ1-3; D is uncertain. CDR3 size: 16 residues. Germline CDR1 reads SGHAT; CDR2 reads FQNNGV. V was trimmed by 2 bases and J by 1 base, leaving 12 bases between them. In DNA form, the CDR3 reads TGTGCCAGCAGCTTAAACGGGGTTGCGTCTGGAAACACCATATATTTT. This gives the protein CASSLNGVASGNTIYF.

This chain joins TRBV10-2 and TRBJ2-2, with TRBD1 matching over 8 bases. CDR1 and CDR2 from the germline V gene are WSHSY and SAAADI. The CDR3 runs 15 residues. V shed 4 bases, J shed 7 bases, and the junction held 8 bases outside the gene matches. The CDR3 spells CASSARQGAVGELFF. The CDR3 DNA follows: TGCGCCAGCAGTGCCCGGCAGGGGGCAGTCGGGGAGCTGTTTTTT.

The V call is TRBV5-1, the J call TRBJ2-1, with 10 positions matching TRBD1. Trimming took 4 bases from V and 6 from J; bases not matched to a gene: 4. Germline V gives CDR1 SGHRS, CDR2 YFSETQ. The CDR3 is 14 residues long. CDR3 loop: CASSRTGGINEQFF. The CDR3 DNA reads TGCGCCAGCAGCCGGACAGGGGGGATCAATGAGCAGTTCTTC.

Only one count was recorded for this clone. The chain is built from TRBV19 and TRBJ2-1; TRBD2 aligns across 16 bases. J was trimmed by 0 bases and V by 5 bases; bases with no gene match: 4. The CDR3 loop spans 18 amino acids. Germline CDR1 and CDR2: LNHDA and SQIVND (reference sequence). CDR3 residues: CASSGGLAGGPSYNEQFF. Here the CDR3 DNA reads TGTGCCAGTAGTGGGGGACTAGCGGGAGGGCCCTCCTACAATGAGCAGTTCTTC.

V is TRBV7-6 and J is TRBJ2-3; 8 positions agree with TRBD1. Germline lookup yields CDR1 SGHVS and CDR2 FNYEAQ. The CDR3 spans 18 residues. The trim removed 1 base at V and 0 bases at J, leaving 9 bases unmatched. Written as DNA, the CDR3 is TGTGCCAGCAGCTTAGGGACAGGGACGGGGCTAAGCACAGATACGCAGTATTTT. As protein: CASSLGTGTGLSTDTQYF.

CDR3 region: CASSHRQGITGELFF. The CDR3 nucleotides read TGCGCCAGCAGTCATAGACAGGGGATCACCGGGGAGCTGTTTTTT. This chain joins TRBV23-1 and TRBJ2-2; TRBD1 matches at 8 bases. Being an ORF, TRBV23-1 has a function that is uncertain. The CDR3 is 15 residues long. J was trimmed by 4 bases and V by 3 bases; bases with no gene match: 4.

The rearrangement links TRBV9 to TRBJ2-1; 7 bases match TRBD2. The junction had 8 bases not matched to a gene; V was cut back by 4 bases and J by 1 base. The CDR3 runs 16 residues. Germline V gene lookup returns CDR1 SGDLS and CDR2 YYNGEE. The CDR3 loop reads CASSPFSGLSYNEQFF. The CDR3, as DNA: TGTGCCAGCAGCCCCTTTAGCGGGCTTTCCTACAATGAGCAGTTCTTC.

J is TRBJ2-3 and V is TRBV4-2, with 10 bases fitting TRBD2. V dropped 0 bases and J dropped 3; count of bases not matched to a gene: 6. The CDR3 spans 17 residues. Germline V CDR1 and CDR2: LGHNA, YNFKEQ. As DNA, the CDR3 is TGTGCCAGCAGCCAAGAGGGTAGCGGGAGGAGAACAGATACGCAGTATTTT. It encodes CASSQEGSGRRTDTQYF.

The genes are TRBV27 and TRBJ2-2, with D perhaps given as TRBD1 or TRBD2 (5 bases each). V was clipped by 4 bases and J by 8 bases, with 11 bases between them. Germline values: CDR1 MNHEY, CDR2 SMNVEV (reference sequence). The CDR3 runs to 13 residues. The CDR3 coding sequence is TGTGCCAGCAGTTCGTGGGGGAAGGGGGAGCTGTTTTTT. Protein sequence: CASSSWGKGELFF.

V and J are TRBV28 and TRBJ1-2; D might be TRBD1 (5 bases). The germline V gene encodes CDR1 MDHEN and CDR2 SYDVKM. V gave up 6 bases and J gave up 1 base, with 12 bases separating them. The CDR3 has 14 amino acids. The CDR3 region has the DNA TGTGCCAGCAGCCGACAGACAGTTAACTATGGCTACACCTTC. Its translation: CASSRQTVNYGYTF.

The V gene is TRBV3-1 (or the pseudogene TRBV3-2), the J gene TRBJ1-4, with a tentative D call TRBD1 (5 bases). Germline CDR1 and CDR2: LGHDT and YNNKEL (reference sequence). There are 15 residues in the CDR3. With 4 bases removed from V and 4 bases from J, the gap between germline ends came to 13 bases. CDR3 coding DNA: TGTGCCAGCAGCCTGAAAGGGGTTTTTAATGAAAAACTGTTTTTT. Its translation: CASSLKGVFNEKLFF.

The chain recombines TRBV5-1 with TRBJ2-7, with 10 bases lining up with TRBD1. CDR3 length: 15 amino acids. The ends lost 3 bases at V and 4 bases at J; junction bases unmatched: 7. Germline-derived CDR1 and CDR2 are SGHRS and YFSETQ. CDR3 bases: TGCGCCAGCAGCTGGCAGACAGGGGGCGAGTACGAGCAGTACTTC. This codes for CASSWQTGGEYEQYF.

V and J are TRBV28 and TRBJ1-3; D is unresolved. There are 16 residues in the CDR3. CDR1 and CDR2 from the germline V gene are MDHEN and SYDVKM. V shed 3 bases and J shed 0 bases, with 12 bases lying between them. Here the CDR3 DNA reads TGTGCCAGCAGTTTCGGACTCTCGAGCTCTGGAAACACCATATATTTT. Protein: CASSFGLSSSGNTIYF. Looking up the rest from reference TRBV28 and TRBJ1-3 gives the full variable domain: DVKVTQSSRYLVKRTGEKVFLECVQDMDHENMFWYRQDPGLGLRLIYFSYDVKMKEKGDIPEGYSVSREKKERFSLILESASTNQTSMYLCASSFGLSSSGNTIYFGEGSWLTVV.

The gene calls are TRBV7-9 and TRBJ2-7; 10 bases line up with TRBD1. The CDR3 runs to 15 residues. Unmatched junction bases numbered 4, after V lost 5 bases and J lost 0 bases. The germline V gene has CDR1 SEHNR and CDR2 FQNEAQ (reference sequence). The CDR3 protein is CASSAGQGPSYEQYF. The CDR3 DNA follows: TGTGCCAGCAGCGCGGGACAGGGGCCCTCCTACGAGCAGTACTTC.

The chain has TRBV27 and TRBJ1-5; 10 positions match TRBD1. Germline values: CDR1 MNHEY, CDR2 SMNVEV (reference sequence). Trimming cost V 6 bases and J 0 bases; bases outside gene matches: 2. The CDR3 totals 15 residues. The CDR3 DNA follows: TGTGCCAGCAGGGGACAGGGGTATAGCAATCAGCCCCAGCATTTT. Protein sequence: CASRGQGYSNQPQHF.

This rearrangement joins TRBV6-5 to TRBJ2-7; D not resolved. This CDR3 comprises 15 residues. V dropped 7 bases and J dropped 2 bases, with 18 bases sitting between them. Per the germline V gene, CDR1 is MNHEY and CDR2 is SVGAGI. The CDR3 protein is CASKLTLISPYEQYF. CDR3 bases: TGTGCCAGCAAACTGACCCTCATCTCTCCCTACGAGCAGTACTTC.

This chain uses TRBV19 with TRBJ2-5; 11 nucleotides agree with TRBD1. The CDR3 length is 16 residues. With 1 base clipped from V and 5 bases from J, the junction kept 6 bases outside the gene matches. The germline V gene has CDR1 LNHDA and CDR2 SQIVND (reference sequence). CDR3: CASSIGGQGAWETQYF. The CDR3 DNA sequence: TGTGCCAGTAGTATAGGAGGACAGGGGGCATGGGAGACCCAGTACTTC.

The genes are TRBV4-1 and TRBJ2-2; TRBD2 matches at 13 bases. The V segment lost 2 bases and the J segment 4 bases; nucleotides outside the gene matches: 1. Germline V gene data show CDR1 as MGHRA and CDR2 as YSYEKL. The CDR3 runs to 16 residues. This CDR3 reads CASSQRLAGGTGELFF. The CDR3 DNA follows: TGCGCCAGCAGCCAAAGACTAGCGGGGGGCACCGGGGAGCTGTTTTTT.

The rearrangement uses TRBV20-1 and TRBJ2-2; D is uncertain. The V and J ends lost 0 bases and 7 bases respectively, with 3 bases between them. Germline V gives CDR1 DFQATT, CDR2 SNEGSKA (reference sequence). The CDR3 sequence is 11 residues long. Written as DNA, the CDR3 is TGCAGTGCTAGAGAGTACGGGGAGCTGTTTTTT. This gives the protein CSAREYGELFF.